Following are 30 T cell receptor beta chains from one sample sequenced in a study of cytomegalovirus exposure and HLA in healthy donors. Only in-frame clones appear in the TCRdb table, and some are missing; sequencing was by immunoSEQ multiplex PCR. The sample comprises under 300,000 clones, about 90% of which are singletons, and less than 1.5% rests with the top ten. Sequenced sample: PBMCs. These receptors all stem from a woman in her twenties or thirties in good health and CMV-seropositive.

V and J are TRBV15 and TRBJ2-7; the match to TRBD2 covers 9 bases. V shed 0 bases, J shed 2 bases, and the junction held 5 bases outside the gene matches. CDR1 and CDR2 (germline): LNHNV, YYDKDF (reference sequence). This CDR3 spans 16 amino acids. The chain's CDR3 is CATSRDQASGTYEQYF. The CDR3 nucleotides read TGTGCCACCAGCAGAGATCAGGCTAGCGGGACCTACGAGCAGTACTTC.

The rearrangement joins TRBV23-1 to TRBJ1-2, with TRBD1 as a possible D gene (5 bases). TRBV23-1 is known as an ORF, though its function is uncertain. The CDR3 sequence is 16 residues long. V lost 1 base and J 5 bases, leaving 17 bases between the germline ends. The chain's CDR3 is CASSQWAGKLVYGYTF. The CDR3 nucleotides are TGCGCCAGCAGTCAATGGGCAGGGAAACTCGTTTATGGCTACACCTTC.

This chain links TRBV5-1 with TRBJ1-1, with 7 bases aligning to TRBD1. V was pared by 4 bases and J by 3 bases, with 6 bases of the junction left unmatched. The CDR3 runs 14 residues. From germline, CDR1 is SGHRS and CDR2 YFSETQ. DNA of the CDR3: TGCGCCAGCAGCCCAAGTACAGGGGACACTGAAGCTTTCTTT. Its translation: CASSPSTGDTEAFF.

The chain carries TRBV30 and TRBJ2-2; tentative D call: TRBD2 (6 bases). CDR3 size: 18 residues. With 1 base removed from V and 8 bases from J, the gap between germline ends came to 26 bases. CDR1 and CDR2 (germline): GTSNPN, SVGIG (reference sequence). CDR3 DNA: TGTGCCTGGAGTGATCGCGGTCGGGGAAAGGGAGGTCCTGGGGAGCTGTTTTTT. Protein product: CAWSDRGRGKGGPGELFF.

The chain recombines TRBV5-4 with TRBJ1-2; D remains unclear. CDR1 and CDR2 from the germline V gene are SGHNT and YYREEE (reference sequence). V dropped 0 bases and J dropped 4 bases, with 10 bases sitting between them. This CDR3 spans 14 amino acids. The CDR3 loop reads CASSLDYNIYGYTF. CDR3 nucleotide sequence: TGTGCCAGCAGCTTGGACTACAACATCTATGGCTACACCTTC.

The rearrangement links TRBV6-6 to TRBJ1-1, with D tentatively TRBD1 (6 bases). V lost 5 bases and J lost 4, with 11 bases in between. The CDR3 loop spans 13 amino acids. Germline V CDR1 and CDR2: MNHNY, SVGAGI (reference sequence). The CDR3 here is CASSPGGGTEAFF. In DNA, the CDR3 is TGTGCCAGCAGTCCGGGAGGGGGCACTGAAGCTTTCTTT.

This clone was detected only once. The chain recombines TRBV27 with TRBJ2-3; TRBD1 is a possible D gene (6 bases). The germline V and J ends were trimmed by 0 bases and 5 bases, with 15 bases remaining between them. This CDR3 is 16 amino acids long. Per germline, CDR1 MNHEY and CDR2 SMNVEV (reference sequence). DNA for the CDR3: TGTGCCAGCAGTTTATCGGGGGCCCTAGGGAGAGATACGCAGTATTTT. Its translation is CASSLSGALGRDTQYF.

The rearrangement links TRBV5-6 to TRBJ1-1, with a tentative D call TRBD1 (5 bases). V lost 5 bases and J 8 bases, leaving 13 bases between the germline ends. There are 12 residues in the CDR3. CDR1 is SGHDT, CDR2 YYEEEE, per germline. This CDR3 reads CASRSGGVEAFF. In DNA form, the CDR3 reads TGTGCCAGCAGGTCCGGAGGGGTAGAAGCTTTCTTT.

The chain links TRBV27 to TRBJ1-1, with 7 bases aligning to TRBD1. This CDR3 is built from 14 residues. CDR1 is MNHEY, CDR2 SMNVEV, per germline (reference sequence). Trimming at V came to 7 bases and at J to 5 bases, leaving 10 bases not matched to a gene. The CDR3 DNA follows: TGTGCCAGCACCCCAGGGGGTATGGGAACTGAAGCTTTCTTT. Protein product: CASTPGGMGTEAFF.

The chain uses TRBV25-1 and TRBJ1-1; D possibly corresponds to TRBD1 (5 bases). Trimming took off 1 base at V and 2 bases at J, with 11 bases between the two ends. Germline CDR1 MGHDK, CDR2 SYGVNS. The CDR3 loop spans 15 amino acids. CDR3 coding DNA: TGTGCCAGCAGTGAATCAGGGTACCCTAACACTGAAGCTTTCTTT. Translated: CASSESGYPNTEAFF.

The rearrangement links TRBV11-1 to TRBJ2-7; maybe TRBD1 (6 bases). V was trimmed by 4 bases and J by 1 base, leaving 20 bases between them. In germline, CDR1 is SGHAT, CDR2 FQDESV (reference sequence). This CDR3 contains 17 residues. The DNA for the CDR3 is TGTGCCAGCAGCTCGTCTATCAGGGGCCGCAGGTCCTACGAGCAGTACTTC. Amino acids: CASSSSIRGRRSYEQYF.

The chain uses TRBV19 and TRBJ1-2; D gene uncertain. CDR1 is LNHDA, CDR2 SQIVND, per germline (reference sequence). V was cut by 7 bases and J by 0 bases, with 9 bases left in between. The CDR3 spans 13 residues. In nucleotides, the CDR3 is TGTGCCAGTACCGGGAACCCTAACTATGGCTACACCTTC. Amino acid sequence: CASTGNPNYGYTF.

This clone appeared a single time. J is TRBJ2-7 and V is TRBV9, with D maybe TRBD2 (6 bases). The V gene lost 0 bases and the J gene lost 3 bases, with 10 bases spanning the gap. The CDR3 spans 14 residues. Germline loops: CDR1 SGDLS, CDR2 YYNGEE. The CDR3, as DNA: TGTGCCAGCAGCGTAGGACGGGAGCACTACGAGCAGTACTTC. Translating it yields CASSVGREHYEQYF.

This chain joins TRBV5-1 and TRBJ1-1; D gene uncertain. CDR3 length: 13 residues. Looked up from germline, CDR1 is SGHRS and CDR2 is YFSETQ. With 0 bases removed from V and 2 bases from J, the gap between germline ends came to 5 bases. CDR3 nucleotide sequence: TGCGCCAGCAGCTTGGCCAGTAACACTGAAGCTTTCTTT. This sequence encodes CASSLASNTEAFF.

The J gene is TRBJ2-1, the V gene TRBV7-9; tentatively, D is TRBD2 (5 bases). The CDR3 consists of 15 residues. With 7 bases removed from V and 2 bases from J, the gap between germline ends came to 15 bases. Looked up from germline, CDR1 is SEHNR and CDR2 is FQNEAQ (reference sequence). CDR3 region: CASILEGRAYNEQFF. The CDR3 nucleotides read TGTGCCAGCATCCTAGAGGGAAGAGCCTACAATGAGCAGTTCTTC.

V usage is TRBV14 and J usage is TRBJ2-1, with TRBD2 matching over 14 bases. CDR3 length equals 18 residues. With V trimmed by 0 bases and J by 5 bases, 6 bases remained unmatched. The germline CDR1 and CDR2 sequences are SGHDN and FVKESK. The CDR3 spells CASSQDRPGLAGDNEQFF. The CDR3 nucleotides read TGTGCCAGCAGCCAAGACCGCCCGGGACTAGCGGGAGACAATGAGCAGTTCTTC.

J is TRBJ2-5 and V is TRBV11-2; 11 bases match TRBD2. The junction had 5 bases not matched to a gene; V was cut back by 1 base and J by 1 base. The germline V gene encodes CDR1 SGHAT and CDR2 FQNNGV. This CDR3 contains 17 residues. The CDR3 reads CASSLGGGLAGQETQYF. The CDR3 DNA reads as TGTGCCAGCAGCTTAGGTGGCGGACTAGCGGGCCAAGAGACCCAGTACTTC. The full variable domain, with the rest looked up from reference TRBV11-2 and TRBJ2-5, is EAGVAQSPRYKIIEKRQSVAFWCNPISGHATLYWYQQILGQGPKLLIQFQNNGVVDDSQLPKDRFSAERLKGVDSTLKIQPAKLEDSAVYLCASSLGGGLAGQETQYFGPGTRLLVL.

This chain joins TRBV4-1 and TRBJ1-5; the D is unclear. The V gene lost 0 bases and the J gene lost 9 bases, with 15 bases spanning the gap. CDR3 size: 15 residues. Germline assignment: CDR1 MGHRA and CDR2 YSYEKL. CDR3 nucleotides: TGCGCCAGCAGCCAAGATGCGGCAGAGCACCGGCCCCAGCATTTT. Protein product: CASSQDAAEHRPQHF.

V is TRBV18 and J is TRBJ2-5, with D maybe TRBD1 (5 bases). This CDR3 is built from 15 residues. Germline V lookup: CDR1 KGHSH, CDR2 LQKENI. Trimming shortened V by 4 bases and J by 0 bases, and 12 bases separated the two germline ends. The CDR3 here is CASSLQGSYQETQYF. In DNA, the CDR3 is TGTGCCAGCTCACTCCAGGGATCTTACCAAGAGACCCAGTACTTC.

The rearrangement links TRBV14 to TRBJ2-3, with TRBD2 matching over 7 bases. The CDR3 runs to 16 residues. Unmatched junction bases numbered 7, after V lost 4 bases and J lost 0 bases. CDR1 and CDR2 from the germline V gene are SGHDN and FVKESK. The CDR3 loop is CASSPSLAPSTDTQYF. The CDR3 DNA reads TGTGCCAGCAGCCCCTCACTAGCGCCAAGCACAGATACGCAGTATTTT.

The chain joins TRBV28 to TRBJ1-2, with D possibly being TRBD1 (6 bases). Germline values: CDR1 MDHEN, CDR2 SYDVKM. There are 14 residues in the CDR3. V lost 3 bases to trimming and J lost 5 bases, with 13 bases between them. CDR3 bases: TGTGCCAGCAGTTTCAGGGGATTGTGGTATGGCTACACCTTC. Translated: CASSFRGLWYGYTF.

The rearrangement uses TRBV27 and TRBJ2-1; 13 nucleotides agree with TRBD2. Germline lookup yields CDR1 MNHEY and CDR2 SMNVEV (reference sequence). The CDR3 sequence is 16 residues long. With 2 bases clipped from V and 10 bases from J, the junction kept 8 bases outside the gene matches. CDR3 DNA sequence: TGTGCCAGCAGTTTACGAACTAGCGGGAGGGCCGCGGAGCAGTTCTTC. Protein product: CASSLRTSGRAAEQFF.

This chain joins TRBV6-1 and TRBJ1-1; no clear D. Trimming stripped 6 bases from V and 1 base from J, with 15 bases between. Germline values: CDR1 MNHNS, CDR2 SASEGT. This CDR3 is built from 15 residues. Here the CDR3 reads CASRPLDWQNTEAFF. DNA for the CDR3: TGTGCCAGCAGGCCACTGGACTGGCAGAACACTGAAGCTTTCTTT.

This clone was detected once. V and J are TRBV7-9 and TRBJ1-5, with D perhaps TRBD1 (5 bases). Germline V CDR1 and CDR2: SEHNR, FQNEAQ (reference sequence). V was pared by 8 bases and J by 5 bases, with 10 bases between. This CDR3 comprises 12 residues. CDR3 residues: CASGRVDQPQHF. CDR3 nucleotides: TGTGCCAGCGGCAGGGTAGATCAGCCCCAGCATTTT.

V usage is TRBV12-5 and J usage is TRBJ2-7; a possible D gene is TRBD2 (6 bases). Trimming stripped 5 bases from V and 7 bases from J, with 18 bases between. Looked up from germline, CDR1 is LGHNT and CDR2 is FRNRAP. This CDR3 contains 14 residues. The CDR3 spells CASGAPGLPNEQYF. In DNA form, the CDR3 reads TGTGCTAGTGGTGCACCGGGACTGCCGAATGAGCAGTACTTC. The full variable domain, completed using reference TRBV12-5 and TRBJ2-7, is DARVTQTPRHKVTEMGQEVTMRCQPILGHNTVFWYRQTMMQGLELLAYFRNRAPLDDSGMPKDRFSAEMPDATLATLKIQPSEPRDSAVYFCASGAPGLPNEQYFGPGTRLTVT.

The chain employs TRBV9 and TRBJ2-1, with D tentatively TRBD2 (6 bases). The CDR3 has 12 residues. V was shortened by 2 bases and J by 13 bases, with 13 bases between the two germline ends. Germline CDR1 SGDLS, CDR2 YYNGEE. For the CDR3, the DNA is TGTGCCAGCAGCGTCACCGCGGGAACTCAGTTCTTC. Its protein product is CASSVTAGTQFF.

This clone has just one count. The chain employs TRBV29-1 and TRBJ2-7, with 7 bases matching TRBD2. J lost 3 bases, V lost 4 bases, and 6 bases had no gene match. The CDR3 has 13 amino acids. The germline V gene encodes CDR1 SQVTM and CDR2 ANQGSEA. The CDR3 region has the DNA TGCAGCGTTGCGGGAGGATCGGGCTACGAGCAGTACTTC. Amino acid sequence: CSVAGGSGYEQYF.

The gene calls are TRBV14 and TRBJ1-3; D remains unclear. V was shortened by 1 base and J by 1 base, with 11 bases between the two germline ends. This CDR3 comprises 16 residues. Per the germline V gene, CDR1 is SGHDN and CDR2 is FVKESK. In nucleotides, the CDR3 is TGTGCCAGCAGCCAAGGCCAGTCCTTTTCTGGAAACACCATATATTTT. This encodes CASSQGQSFSGNTIYF.

The V and J genes are TRBV9 and TRBJ1-3; D unclear. V was trimmed by 4 bases and J by 4 bases, leaving 9 bases between them. This CDR3 contains 13 residues. Germline CDR1 is SGDLS and CDR2 is YYNGEE. Here the CDR3 DNA reads TGTGCCAGCAGCCCCCTCCTAGGAAACACCATATATTTT. This sequence encodes CASSPLLGNTIYF.

The chain joins TRBV7-8 to TRBJ1-5, with D perhaps matching TRBD1 (5 bases). The CDR3 has 13 amino acids. Trimming shortened V by 1 base and J by 6 bases, and 7 bases separated the two germline ends. The germline CDR1 and CDR2 sequences are SGHVS and FQNEAQ. CDR3 DNA sequence: TGTGCCAGCAGCTTAGGGGGCAGTCAGCCCCAGCATTTT. Amino acid sequence: CASSLGGSQPQHF.